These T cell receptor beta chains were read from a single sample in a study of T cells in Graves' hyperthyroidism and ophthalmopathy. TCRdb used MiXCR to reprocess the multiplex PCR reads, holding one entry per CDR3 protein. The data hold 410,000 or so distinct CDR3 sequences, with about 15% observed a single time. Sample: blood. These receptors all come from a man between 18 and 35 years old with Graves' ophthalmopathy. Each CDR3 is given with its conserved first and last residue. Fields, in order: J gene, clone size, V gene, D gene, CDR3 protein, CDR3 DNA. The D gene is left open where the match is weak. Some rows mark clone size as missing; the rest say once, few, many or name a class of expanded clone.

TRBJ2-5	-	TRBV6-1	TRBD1	CASSQTRDRVAQYF	TGTGCCAGCAGTCAAACCCGGGACAGGGTGGCCCAGTACTTC
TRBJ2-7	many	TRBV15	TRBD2	CATSRSGGSSYEQYF	TGTGCCACCAGCCGAAGCGGGGGGAGCTCCTACGAGCAGTACTTC
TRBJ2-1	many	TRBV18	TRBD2	CASSPAGTSGRNEQFF	TGTGCCAGCTCACCAGCAGGGACTAGCGGGAGAAATGAGCAGTTCTTC
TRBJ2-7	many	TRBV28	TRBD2	CASSHTTGTNYEQYF	TGTGCCAGCAGCCATACCACCGGGACTAACTACGAGCAGTACTTC
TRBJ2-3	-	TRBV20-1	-	CSASFGLGGLTNTQYF	TGCAGTGCTAGTTTCGGACTAGGGGGGCTCACGAATACGCAGTATTTT
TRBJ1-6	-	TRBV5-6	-	CASSLKGSYNSPLHF	TGTGCCAGCAGCTTGAAGGGATCCTATAATTCACCCCTCCACTTT
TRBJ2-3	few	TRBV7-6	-	CASSLNLGTDTQYF	TGTGCCAGCAGCTTAAACCTGGGCACAGATACGCAGTATTTT
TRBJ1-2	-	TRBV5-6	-	CASSFREGYGYTF	TGTGCCAGCAGCTTCAGGGAGGGCTATGGCTACACCTTC
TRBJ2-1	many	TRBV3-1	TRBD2	CASSQDASGGFQFF	TGTGCCAGCAGCCAAGATGCTAGCGGGGGTTTTCAGTTCTTC
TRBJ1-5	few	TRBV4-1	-	CASSQDWAGSQPQHF	TGCGCCAGCAGCCAAGATTGGGCAGGGTCACAGCCCCAGCATTTT
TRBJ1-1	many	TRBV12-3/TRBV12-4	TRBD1	CASSRLGGNTEAFF	TGTGCCAGCAGCCGCTTAGGGGGCAACACTGAAGCTTTCTTT
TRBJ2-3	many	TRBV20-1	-	CSAKQGRDTDTQYF	TGCAGTGCTAAACAGGGGAGGGACACAGATACGCAGTATTTT
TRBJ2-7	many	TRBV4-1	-	CATGQGLEQYF	TGCGCCACAGGGCAGGGTCTCGAGCAGTACTTC
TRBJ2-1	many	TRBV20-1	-	CSARRRTYNEQFF	TGCAGTGCTAGACGAAGGACCTACAATGAGCAGTTCTTC
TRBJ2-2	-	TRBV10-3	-	CAISELEDWSTGELFF	TGTGCCATCAGTGAGTTGGAGGATTGGAGTACCGGGGAGCTGTTTTTT
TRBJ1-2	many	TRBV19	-	CASTRGMVFYGYTF	TGTGCCAGTACCCGAGGGATGGTTTTCTATGGCTACACCTTC
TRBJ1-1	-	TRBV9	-	CASSVGNAEAFF	TGTGCCAGCAGCGTAGGGAACGCTGAAGCTTTCTTT
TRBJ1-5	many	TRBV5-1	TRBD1	CASSLGGAGGQPQHF	TGCGCCAGCAGCTTGGGCGGGGCAGGGGGTCAGCCCCAGCATTTT
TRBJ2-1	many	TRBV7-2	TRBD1	CASSFSETGDNEQFF	TGTGCCAGCAGCTTTTCCGAGACAGGGGACAATGAGCAGTTCTTC
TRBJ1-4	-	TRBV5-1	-	CASSWGTKSTEKLFF	TGCGCCAGCAGCTGGGGGACAAAATCGACTGAAAAACTGTTTTTT
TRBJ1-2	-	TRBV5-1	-	CASSLEGRYYGYTF	TGCGCCAGCAGCTTGGAGGGCAGATACTATGGCTACACCTTC
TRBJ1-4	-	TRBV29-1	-	CSVRTLQTNEKLFF	TGCAGCGTTCGCACTCTGCAAACTAATGAAAAACTGTTTTTT
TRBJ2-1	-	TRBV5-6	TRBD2	CASRSISGRENNEQFF	TGTGCCAGCAGATCCATTAGCGGGAGGGAGAACAATGAGCAGTTCTTC
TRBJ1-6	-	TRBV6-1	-	CASNGHPGDNSPLHF	TGTGCCAGCAATGGACACCCCGGGGATAATTCACCCCTCCACTTT
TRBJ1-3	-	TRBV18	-	CASSPLASSGNTIYF	TGTGCCAGCTCACCATTGGCGAGCTCTGGAAACACCATATATTTT
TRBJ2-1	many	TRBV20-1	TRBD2	CSARAFRRGVSDEQFF	TGCAGTGCTAGGGCCTTTCGACGGGGGGTCTCGGATGAGCAGTTCTTC
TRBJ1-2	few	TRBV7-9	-	CASSHITTGTERGTF	TGTGCCAGCAGCCACATAACAACTGGGACGGAGCGGGGCACCTTC
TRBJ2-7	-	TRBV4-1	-	CASSLRTDTSYEQYF	TGCGCCAGCAGCTTACGAACAGACACCTCCTACGAGCAGTACTTC
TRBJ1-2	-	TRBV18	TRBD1	CASSPLDRSASNYGYTF	TGTGCCAGCTCACCCCTGGACAGGTCCGCATCTAACTATGGCTACACCTTC
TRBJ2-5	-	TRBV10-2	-	CASSANGAQETQYF	TGCGCCAGCAGCGCTAACGGTGCACAAGAGACCCAGTACTTC
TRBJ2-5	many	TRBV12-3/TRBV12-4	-	CASGVTGEGKTQYF	TGTGCCAGCGGAGTAACGGGAGAAGGGAAGACCCAGTACTTC
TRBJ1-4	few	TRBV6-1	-	CASSVDSLWEKLFF	TGTGCCAGCAGCGTCGACAGCCTTTGGGAAAAACTGTTTTTT
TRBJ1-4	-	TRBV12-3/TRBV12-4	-	CASSFVNEKPFF	TGTGCCAGCAGTTTTGTAAATGAAAAACCGTTTTTT
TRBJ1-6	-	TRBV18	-	CASSPSSPVLYSPLHF	TGTGCCAGCTCACCATCGTCACCCGTTTTGTATTCACCCCTCCACTTT
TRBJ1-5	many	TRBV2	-	CASREGPNQPQHF	TGTGCCAGCAGGGAGGGCCCTAATCAGCCCCAGCATTTT
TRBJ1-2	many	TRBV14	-	CASSQEWGRAVNYGYTF	TGTGCCAGCAGCCAAGAATGGGGCCGGGCAGTAAACTATGGCTACACCTTC
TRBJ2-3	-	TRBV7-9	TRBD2	CASSLVLAGVGDTQYF	TGTGCCAGCAGCTTAGTACTAGCGGGAGTTGGAGATACGCAGTATTTT
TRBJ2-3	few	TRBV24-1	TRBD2	CATSDFATSGGIDTQYF	TGTGCCACCAGTGATTTTGCGACTAGCGGGGGAATAGATACGCAGTATTTT
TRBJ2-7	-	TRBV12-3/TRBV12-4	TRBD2	CASSLAGTSGTYEQYF	TGTGCCAGCAGTTTGGCCGGGACTAGCGGCACCTACGAGCAGTACTTC
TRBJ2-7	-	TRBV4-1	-	CASSQGQRPYEQYF	TGCGCCAGCAGCCAAGGACAGAGGCCCTACGAGCAGTACTTC
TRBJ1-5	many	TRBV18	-	CASSAGTAYSNQPQHF	TGTGCCAGCTCGGCCGGGACGGCATATAGCAATCAGCCCCAGCATTTT
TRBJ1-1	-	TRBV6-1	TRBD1	CASSEWTGASDTEAFF	TGTGCCAGCAGTGAATGGACAGGGGCCTCGGACACTGAAGCTTTCTTT
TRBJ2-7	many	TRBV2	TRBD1	CASSRQGAIEQYF	TGTGCCAGCAGCCGACAGGGAGCGATCGAGCAGTACTTC
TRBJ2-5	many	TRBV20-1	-	CSASSETQYF	TGCAGTGCTAGTTCGGAGACCCAGTACTTC
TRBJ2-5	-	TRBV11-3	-	CASSSSGSVETQYF	TGTGCCAGCAGCTCCTCGGGGTCTGTGGAGACCCAGTACTTC
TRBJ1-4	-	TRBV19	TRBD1	CASSNRQGTINEKLFF	TGTGCCAGTAGTAACAGACAGGGGACGATTAATGAAAAACTGTTTTTT
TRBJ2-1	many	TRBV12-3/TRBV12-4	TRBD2	CASSLYGGGASENEQFF	TGTGCCAGCAGTTTGTACGGCGGGGGGGCCTCGGAGAATGAGCAGTTCTTC
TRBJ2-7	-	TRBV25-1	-	CASSEYSRGEQYF	TGTGCCAGCAGTGAGTACAGCCGGGGAGAGCAGTACTTC
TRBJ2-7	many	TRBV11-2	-	CASSLQNTGLGEQYF	TGTGCCAGCAGCTTACAAAACACAGGGCTTGGAGAGCAGTACTTC
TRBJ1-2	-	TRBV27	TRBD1	CASSLGTGLGYTF	TGTGCCAGCAGCCTCGGGACAGGGCTGGGCTACACCTTC